These 3 T cell receptor beta chains were all obtained from the same sample, sequenced in a study of regulatory T cells in long-lasting Graves disease. Time point specified: newly diagnosed GD, antithyroid drugs for less than 3 months. From PBMCs, RNA was extracted and then used to make the TCR library. TCR beta libraries were built with iRepertoire HTBI primers and Arm-PCR of CDR3 regions. Each CDR3 protein gets one entry after TCRdb re-called the multiplex PCR reads with MiXCR. Among 300,000 to 400,000 distinct CDR3 sequences listed, 15% to 20% were seen once. The sample was also linked to a second study, of T cells in Graves' hyperthyroidism and ophthalmopathy.

The starting material was peripheral blood mononuclear cells (PBMCs), obtained at new diagnosis, from a patient treated with antithyroid drugs. The source of these receptors is a man aged 40-50 years with Graves disease.

There are many counts of this clonotype. The chain carries TRBV28 and TRBJ1-1; D gene uncertain. The CDR3 length is 12 residues. With 2 bases removed from V and 5 bases from J, the gap between germline ends came to 6 bases. Germline V gene sequence: CDR1 MDHEN, CDR2 SYDVKM. CDR3 in amino acids: CASSLIGTEAFF. The CDR3 nucleotides read TGTGCCAGCAGTTTAATCGGGACTGAAGCTTTCTTT.

V is TRBV6-1 and J is TRBJ1-3; the match to TRBD1 covers 8 bases. V trimming: 6 bases; J trimming: 1 base; junction bases outside the gene matches: 5. CDR1 is MNHNS and CDR2 is SASEGT in the germline V gene. This CDR3 has 15 residues. The CDR3 spells CASRPGGRSGNTIYF. For the CDR3, the DNA is TGTGCCAGCAGGCCAGGGGGCAGATCTGGAAACACCATATATTTT.

This clonotype turned up a few times. This chain uses TRBV7-3 with TRBJ2-3; 8 bases match TRBD2. The V and J ends lost 6 bases and 6 bases, in that order; junction bases with no gene match: 8. This CDR3 has 14 amino acids. Germline V CDR1 and CDR2: SGHTA, FQGTGA. Written as DNA, the CDR3 is TGTGCCAGCAGTTCCTCGGGGGGGTCGGATACGCAGTATTTT. This translates into CASSSSGGSDTQYF.